The T cell receptor beta chain under discussion was sequenced for a study of cytotoxic CD8 clonotypes in ibrutinib-treated CLL. Only in-frame clones appear in the TCRdb table, and some are missing; sequencing was by immunoSEQ multiplex PCR. The table includes more than 110,000 clones, approximately 89% detected once. The CDR3 is 14 amino acids. V shed 0 bases and J shed 3 bases, with 9 bases lying between them. Germline values: CDR1 ENHRY, CDR2 SYGVKD. Sequenced here: PBMCs, sampled after 12 months of ibrutinib treatment. J is TRBJ2-7 and V is TRBV10-3; D could derive from TRBD1 or TRBD2 (5 bases each). This clonotype was obtained from a human donor with chronic lymphocytic leukemia. In DNA, the CDR3 is TGTGCCATCAGTGAGTCGGGACCGATCTACGAGCAGTACTTC. It specifies CAISESGPIYEQYF.